This TCR beta chain stems from a study of blood T cell repertoires in COVID-19 (dated by TCRdb to 2020 to 2021). Some background on the complete study: Samples covering the acute and convalescent phases of COVID-19 were provided by collaborators in the United States, Italy and Spain. The material from the prospective study consisted of cDNA or gDNA derived from T cells, B-cell-depleted T cells, or PBMCs. Subjects who had been exposed to COVID-19, were actively infected with it, or had recovered from it provided the deeply sampled blood TCRbeta repertoires that made up the dataset. A freely available public database, intended as a resource for researchers studying the immune response to SARS-CoV-2, is where the repertoires were released. Samples came from the ongoing ImmuneRACE study (first 160 participants) plus 1,254 subjects from 6 global collaborators. The sample metadata nearly always contained a de-identified subject ID, COVID-19 status, age in years and sex. HLA class I and class II types, where available, came from metadata supplied by the sample provider rather than from assay-based typing.

CDR3 length: 15 amino acids, cysteine to phenylalanine. The only DNA kept is the CDR3, 45 bases in frame from the first base. V is cut back by 1 base and J by 4 bases, with 2 bases in the junction unmatched. CDR1 and CDR2 are drawn from the germline V gene: SGHRS, YFSETQ. Collaborating institutions collected whole blood in K2EDTA tubes following their own protocols. For TCRbeta analysis, collaborators shipped samples as frozen whole blood, isolated PBMCs, or DNA extracted from either of those sample types. Summary of the overall study and its limitations: The amount of clinical and demographic metadata varied by source and participant and was provided uncurated.

TCRbeta CDR3 regions were amplified from genomic DNA by means of the immunoSEQ Assay, a bias-controlled multiplex PCR. In the source study's methods: The number of nucleated cells in each sample was estimated from the amplification of reference gene primers within the assay. Sequence reads were collapsed and filtered to measure the absolute abundance of every unique TCRbeta CDR3 rearrangement. For each sample, productive Simpson clonality was calculated as the square root of Simpson's diversity index over productive rearrangements. Imported from immuneACCESS, the table was reduced by TCRdb to in-frame sequences with V and J called. These copies leave out some clones; in studies compared against another copy, an unresolved V gene accounts for under half, and the cause of the remainder is not known. The V and J calls and clone size come from that table; D and trimming were worked out from the DNA. This sample is represented by more than 150,000 clones; around 84% of them were singletons. Clones ranked in the top ten supply 2.5% to 3.5% of the sample.

To note about this clone: Its specific antigen is unknown. No qualities accompany the bases; no much larger clone lies one base away.

The TCR originated in a man aged 40-49 years with active or convalescent COVID-19. The sample comprised peripheral blood. The receptor chain draws on TRBV5-1 and TRBJ2-5; the central 12 bases match TRBD2. The DNA sequence is as follows: TGCGCCAGCAGCTTGCAACTAGCGGGAGGAGAGACCCAGTACTTC. This sequence encodes CASSLQLAGGETQYF.